Presented here are 30 T cell receptor beta chains from one specimen sequenced in a study of T cell repertoires in cytomegalovirus infection. TCRdb re-called the reads with MiXCR, one entry per CDR3 protein. Of more than 200,000 distinct CDR3 sequences listed, less than 9.5% are singletons. Specimen: PBMCs. These TCRs come from a human donor in good health (CMV status not recorded). Some clones in this sample may be carry-over from other donors' samples.

This clonotype was observed many times. The chain recombines TRBV7-2 with TRBJ2-7; TRBD1 matches at 8 bases. The J segment lost 3 bases and the V segment lost 5 bases, leaving 6 bases of the junction unmatched. Germline V gene lookup returns CDR1 SGHTA and CDR2 FQGNSA. The CDR3 has 14 amino acids. The DNA for the CDR3 is TGTGCCAGCAGCGAAGACAGGGGATACTACGAGCAGTACTTC. Residues: CASSEDRGYYEQYF.

In this sample, this clonotype turned up many times. The rearrangement joins TRBV11-2 to TRBJ2-1, with 15 bases identical to TRBD2. CDR3 length: 15 residues. Germline V gives CDR1 SGHAT, CDR2 FQNNGV. V was clipped by 5 bases and J by 8 bases; unmatched bases: 4. Here the CDR3 reads CASSLGTSGGHEQFF. DNA of the CDR3: TGTGCCAGCAGCCTTGGGACTAGCGGGGGGCATGAGCAGTTCTTC.

In its sample, this clonotype was seen many times. The V and J genes are TRBV7-2 and TRBJ1-3; 8 nucleotides agree with TRBD1. Germline values: CDR1 SGHTA, CDR2 FQGNSA. The length of the CDR3 is 17 residues. J lost 0 bases, V lost 2 bases, and 6 bases had no gene match. CDR3 DNA sequence: TGTGCCAGCAGCTTACTCGTTGGACAGGGCTCTGGAAACACCATATATTTT. Translation: CASSLLVGQGSGNTIYF.

This clonotype was seen repeatedly, ten times or more. The CDR3 spells CASSPLDEQYF. The CDR3 DNA reads TGTGCCAGCAGCCCCCTGGACGAGCAGTACTTC. This sequence joins TRBV6-1 and TRBJ2-7; the D is unclear. The CDR3 has 11 amino acids. The V end lost 6 bases, the J end lost 5 bases, and 8 bases lay between the germline ends. From germline, CDR1 is MNHNS and CDR2 SASEGT.

This clonotype was observed a few times. J is TRBJ2-5 and V is TRBV7-9; D gene uncertain. This CDR3 spans 12 amino acids. The V end lost 4 bases, the J end lost 2 bases, and 5 bases lay between the germline ends. Looked up from germline, CDR1 is SEHNR and CDR2 is FQNEAQ (reference sequence). CDR3 sequence reads: CASSSGQETQYF. In DNA, the CDR3 is TGTGCCAGCAGCTCGGGTCAAGAGACCCAGTACTTC.

The chain recombines TRBV6-2 or TRBV6-3 with TRBJ2-7, with a possible D match to TRBD2 (6 bases). V was shortened by 7 bases and J by 2 bases, with 15 bases between the two germline ends. Germline CDR1 MNHEY, CDR2 SVGEGT. This CDR3 region has 14 residues. The CDR3 sequence: CASTSPGLPYEQYF. CDR3 nucleotide sequence: TGTGCCAGCACTTCGCCGGGACTCCCCTACGAGCAGTACTTC.

This clonotype showed up many times. The gene calls are TRBV28 and TRBJ2-3; D perhaps matches TRBD2 (7 bases). This CDR3 contains 21 residues. Germline CDR1 is MDHEN and CDR2 is SYDVKM. V was trimmed by 6 bases and J by 2 bases, leaving 33 bases between them. CDR3 loop: CASSTRGGAIDAEENTDTQYF. CDR3 in DNA: TGTGCCAGCAGCACTAGAGGGGGGGCCATAGATGCGGAAGAAAACACAGATACGCAGTATTTT.

V is TRBV5-1 and J is TRBJ2-1, with TRBD2 matching over 11 bases. The junction had 8 bases not matched to a gene; V was cut back by 4 bases and J by 5 bases. Germline V gene sequence: CDR1 SGHRS, CDR2 YFSETQ. This CDR3 is 16 amino acids long. The CDR3 here is CASSGQPGLADNEQFF. As DNA, the CDR3 is TGCGCCAGCAGCGGCCAGCCGGGACTAGCGGACAATGAGCAGTTCTTC.

The V gene is TRBV12-3 or TRBV12-4, the J gene TRBJ1-1; no reliable D call. V lost 4 bases, J lost 2 bases, and 8 bases lay in between. CDR3 size: 13 residues. The CDR3 coding sequence is TGTGCCAGCAGTTCCCGGGAAAACACTGAAGCTTTCTTT. Translated: CASSSRENTEAFF.

The chain links TRBV20-1 to TRBJ2-7; D perhaps matches TRBD2 (6 bases). Germline CDR1 is DFQATT and CDR2 is SNEGSKA (reference sequence). CDR3 size: 14 residues. Trimming removed 0 bases from V and 2 bases from J, with 11 bases in between. The CDR3 DNA reads TGCAGTGCTAGAGAATGGGGCGGGACCTACGAGCAGTACTTC. Translating it yields CSAREWGGTYEQYF.

This clonotype has ten or more counts. V usage is TRBV7-2 and J usage is TRBJ2-7; D ambiguous. V lost 2 bases and J lost 0, with 8 bases in between. CDR1 and CDR2 from the germline V gene are SGHTA and FQGNSA. The CDR3 totals 14 residues. The CDR3 here is CASSLLGRSYEQYF. As DNA, the CDR3 is TGTGCCAGCAGCTTACTGGGTCGCTCCTACGAGCAGTACTTC.

This clonotype was detected ten times or more. This chain links TRBV6-1 with TRBJ2-7; D gene ambiguous. With 4 bases removed from V and 3 bases from J, the gap between germline ends came to 16 bases. The CDR3 spans 15 residues. Looked up from germline, CDR1 is MNHNS and CDR2 is SASEGT. CDR3 sequence (DNA): TGTGCCAGCAGTGGAGTGACGCCGACCAACTACGAGCAGTACTTC. Amino acids: CASSGVTPTNYEQYF.

The chain has TRBV19 and TRBJ1-6; D uncertain. Germline loops: CDR1 LNHDA, CDR2 SQIVND (reference sequence). V was pared by 5 bases and J by 8 bases, with 16 bases between. CDR3 length: 15 residues. The CDR3 sequence: CASSPSFRRDSPLHF. The DNA for the CDR3 is TGTGCCAGTAGTCCCTCGTTTCGGAGGGATTCACCCCTCCACTTT.

The chain joins TRBV12-3 or TRBV12-4 to TRBJ1-5; D perhaps matches TRBD1 (6 bases). The V end lost 6 bases, the J end lost 6 bases, and 15 bases lay between the germline ends. The CDR3 is 14 residues long. In nucleotides, the CDR3 is TGTGCCAGCAGCCCACACAGGGACGGTCAGCCCCAGCATTTT. It specifies CASSPHRDGQPQHF.

There are a few counts of this clonotype. The gene calls are TRBV7-8 and TRBJ2-5; D call uncertain. The V gene's germline CDR1 is SGHVS and CDR2 FQNEAQ. The CDR3 has 16 residues. V was cut by 1 base and J by 3 bases, with 15 bases left in between. In nucleotides, the CDR3 is TGTGCCAGCAGCTTAGGGCCGCGTACTACCAAAGAGACCCAGTACTTC. Residues: CASSLGPRTTKETQYF.

This clonotype was seen at least ten times. V usage is TRBV14 and J usage is TRBJ2-2, with D possibly TRBD2 on 5 matching bases. This CDR3 spans 13 amino acids. Germline assignment: CDR1 SGHDN and CDR2 FVKESK. Trimming took off 2 bases at V and 6 bases at J, with 7 bases between the two ends. CDR3 sequence reads: CASSQRGAGELFF. The CDR3 DNA follows: TGTGCCAGCAGCCAACGGGGTGCCGGGGAGCTGTTTTTT. Complete variable domain (other parts from reference TRBV14 and TRBJ2-2): EAGVTQFPSHSVIEKGQTVTLRCDPISGHDNLYWYRRVMGKEIKFLLHFVKESKQDESGMPNNRFLAERTGGTYSTLKVQPAELEDSGVYFCASSQRGAGELFFGEGSRLTVL.

This clonotype was recorded many times. The J gene is TRBJ2-3, the V gene TRBV6-1, with 8 bases lining up with TRBD1. The V and J ends lost 7 bases and 0 bases, in that order; junction bases with no gene match: 12. Germline CDR1 and CDR2: MNHNS and SASEGT. The length of the CDR3 is 17 residues. CDR3 in amino acids: CASTEGAGGYSTDTQYF. The CDR3 region has the DNA TGTGCCAGCACCGAAGGGGCAGGGGGCTATAGCACAGATACGCAGTATTTT.

This clonotype was counted ten times or more. The chain has TRBV7-8 and TRBJ1-2; a weak D match, TRBD1 (6 bases). Germline assignment: CDR1 SGHVS and CDR2 FQNEAQ. This CDR3 is built from 15 residues. Trimming stripped 4 bases from V and 0 bases from J, with 12 bases between. The CDR3, as DNA: TGTGCCAGCAGCTCAGGACAGCAAGCTAACTATGGCTACACCTTC. This gives the protein CASSSGQQANYGYTF. Full variable domain (outside the CDR3, taken from reference TRBV7-8 and TRBJ1-2): GAGVSQSPRYKVAKRGQDVALRCDPISGHVSLFWYQQALGQGPEFLTYFQNEAQLDKSGLPSDRFFAERPEGSVSTLKIQRTQQEDSAVYLCASSSGQQANYGYTFGSGTRLTVV.

Many counts were recorded for this clonotype. CDR3 in DNA: TGTGCCAGCAGCTTAAGACAGGGGGTTGAAGCTTTCTTT. Encoded protein: CASSLRQGVEAFF. This chain links TRBV7-8 with TRBJ1-1, with 9 nucleotides matching TRBD1. Germline V gene data show CDR1 as SGHVS and CDR2 as FQNEAQ. The CDR3 spans 13 residues. V shed 2 bases, J shed 7 bases, and the junction held 2 bases outside the gene matches.

This clonotype was observed at least ten times. The chain combines TRBV28 with TRBJ1-1; the D gene is possibly TRBD1 (5 bases). This CDR3 region has 12 residues. In germline, CDR1 is MDHEN, CDR2 SYDVKM. V lost 5 bases and J 11 bases, leaving 15 bases between the germline ends. CDR3 amino acids: CASSQNQKGAFF. In DNA, the CDR3 is TGTGCCAGCAGTCAAAATCAAAAGGGGGCTTTCTTT.

The chain carries TRBV19 and TRBJ1-2, with D possibly matching TRBD1 (6 bases). The V gene's germline CDR1 is LNHDA and CDR2 SQIVND (reference sequence). The CDR3 is 12 residues long. Trimming stripped 2 bases from V and 10 bases from J, with 11 bases between. The CDR3 here is CASSIWSGDYTF. In nucleotides, the CDR3 is TGTGCCAGTAGTATATGGTCAGGGGACTACACCTTC.

The table lists this clonotype with many counts. The chain couples TRBV7-2 to TRBJ2-5; 11 positions match TRBD2. With 4 bases clipped from V and 2 bases from J, the junction kept 9 bases outside the gene matches. Germline V gene data show CDR1 as SGHTA and CDR2 as FQGNSA. The CDR3 is made up of 17 amino acids. As DNA, the CDR3 is TGTGCCAGCAGCTACCAGACTAGCGGGGTGTTACAAGAGACCCAGTACTTC. It specifies CASSYQTSGVLQETQYF.

The table lists this clonotype with many counts. The J gene is TRBJ2-7, the V gene TRBV10-3; D possibly corresponds to TRBD1 (6 bases). V lost 11 bases and J 0 bases, leaving 14 bases between the germline ends. This CDR3 has 13 amino acids. In germline, CDR1 is ENHRY, CDR2 SYGVKD. The CDR3 nucleotides read TGTGCCGTACGGACAGCTAACTCCTACGAGCAGTACTTC. It specifies CAVRTANSYEQYF.

The chain recombines TRBV7-2 with TRBJ2-5; 8 nucleotides match TRBD2. V lost 5 bases and J lost 4; bases outside the gene matches: 12. The CDR3 has 16 amino acids. Germline CDR1 and CDR2: SGHTA and FQGNSA. Here the CDR3 reads CASSPWLAGRPETQYF. In DNA form, the CDR3 reads TGTGCCAGCAGCCCGTGGTTAGCGGGGAGACCAGAGACCCAGTACTTC.

This clonotype was counted many times. The chain carries TRBV4-1 and TRBJ2-1; 9 bases are shared with TRBD1. Trimming at V came to 4 bases and at J to 4 bases, leaving 5 bases not matched to a gene. Germline V gene lookup returns CDR1 MGHRA and CDR2 YSYEKL. The CDR3 covers 15 residues. The CDR3: CASSLSGQGYNEQFF. The CDR3 nucleotides are TGCGCCAGCAGCCTCTCGGGACAGGGTTACAATGAGCAGTTCTTC.

The chain employs TRBV3-1 and TRBJ1-2; D ambiguous. Germline CDR1 LGHDT, CDR2 YNNKEL (reference sequence). The length of the CDR3 is 13 residues. V lost 3 bases, J lost 7 bases, and 12 bases lay in between. In DNA, the CDR3 is TGTGCCAGCAGCCAGGGAATAACCAGTGGCTACACCTTC. Translating gives CASSQGITSGYTF.

The chain recombines TRBV5-1 with TRBJ1-1; 9 nucleotides line up with TRBD1. CDR3 length: 14 amino acids. Trimming removed 0 bases from V and 7 bases from J; junction bases left unmatched: 4. CDR1 and CDR2 from the germline V gene are SGHRS and YFSETQ. The CDR3 region is CASSLDRGLGEAFF. DNA of the CDR3: TGCGCCAGCAGCTTGGACAGGGGGCTCGGTGAAGCTTTCTTT.

This clonotype was found many times. The CDR3, as DNA: TGTGCCAGCCGTGCTAGGGGAGGCGAAGAGACCCAGTACTTC. Translated: CASRARGGEETQYF. The chain recombines TRBV6-2 or TRBV6-3 with TRBJ2-5; weak D call: TRBD2 (6 bases). Trimming cost V 8 bases and J 3 bases, with 16 bases left between them. Germline V gene sequence: CDR1 MNHEY, CDR2 SVGEGT. CDR3 size: 14 residues.

This clonotype showed up many times. The chain combines TRBV7-2 with TRBJ1-1; maybe TRBD1 (5 bases). V shed 7 bases and J shed 8 bases, with 17 bases lying between them. This CDR3 contains 13 residues. Germline assignment: CDR1 SGHTA and CDR2 FQGNSA. The CDR3 region is CASTPSRGREAFF. In DNA, the CDR3 is TGTGCCAGCACCCCGAGTCGGGGGAGGGAAGCTTTCTTT. The full variable domain, in which reference TRBV7-2 and TRBJ1-1 provide the parts outside the CDR3, is GAGVSQSPSNKVTEKGKDVELRCDPISGHTALYWYRQSLGQGLEFLIYFQGNSAPDKSGLPSDRFSAERTGGSVSTLTIQRTQQEDSAVYLCASTPSRGREAFFGQGTRLTVV.

This clonotype was observed a handful of times. The chain carries TRBV28 and TRBJ1-6; no clear D gene. The CDR3 is 14 residues long. CDR1 and CDR2 (germline): MDHEN, SYDVKM. V was clipped by 7 bases and J by 10 bases, with 17 bases between them. As DNA, the CDR3 is TGTGCCAGCAACCCGCGGTGGGTGGGATCACCCCTCCACTTT. Protein: CASNPRWVGSPLHF.